These T cell receptor beta chains were read from a single sample in a study of PD-1 blockade in classical Hodgkin lymphoma. Assay used: immunoSEQ multiplex PCR; TCRdb lists only in-frame clones, some missing. Among 6,000 to 7,500 clones listed, around four fifths were seen once. The sample here was peripheral blood mononuclear cells (PBMCs), taken before the fourth cycle of nivolumab. The source is a human donor with classical Hodgkin lymphoma. Each CDR3 is given with its conserved first and last residue. The D gene is left open where the match is weak. Clone size appears in some rows only: once, few, many, or a class for an expanded clone.

>TRBV6-5|NA|TRBD1|TRBJ2-5
TGTGCCAGCAGTTACGTGACAGGGGTGGGGGAGACCCAGTACTTC
CASSYVTGVGETQYF
>TRBV7-9|NA|NA|TRBJ1-1
TGTGCCAGCAGCTTAGGAGGTGTAACTGAAGCTTTCTTT
CASSLGGVTEAFF
>TRBV29-1|NA|TRBD1|TRBJ1-2
TGCAGCGTGGGGACAGGGGCAAACTATGGCTACACCTTC
CSVGTGANYGYTF
>TRBV28|NA|TRBD1|TRBJ2-7
TGTGCCAGCAGCCACGGGACAGGGTCTGTATCCTACGAGCAGTACTTC
CASSHGTGSVSYEQYF
>TRBV14|NA|TRBD1|TRBJ2-5
TGTGCCAGCAGCCAAGACCCTTCGAACAGGGGTGCACAAGAGACCCAGTACTTC
CASSQDPSNRGAQETQYF
>TRBV18|NA|TRBD1|TRBJ2-4
TGTGCCAGCTCACTGGGACAGGGAGAAAACATTCAGTACTTC
CASSLGQGENIQYF
>TRBV7-2|NA|TRBD1|TRBJ2-7
TGTGCCAGCAGCTTAGCTCCTCGAGGGACAGGGGCAAGACCCTACGAGCAGTACTTC
CASSLAPRGTGARPYEQYF
>TRBV28|few|TRBD1|TRBJ1-5
TGTGCCAGCAGTTTTCTCGACAGGGTAAATCAGCCCCAGCATTTT
CASSFLDRVNQPQHF
>TRBV7-9|NA|NA|TRBJ1-1
TGTGCCAGCAGCTTACGCGTGGGGGAAGCTTTCTTT
CASSLRVGEAFF
>TRBV5-4|NA|TRBD1|TRBJ1-6
TGTGCCAGCAGCTTGGGACAGGGGGCGGTTAATTCACCCCTCCACTTT
CASSLGQGAVNSPLHF
>TRBV11-2|NA|TRBD2|TRBJ2-1
TGTGCCAGCAGCTTAGAGGTAGCTAGCGGGGTTAATGAGCAGTTCTTC
CASSLEVASGVNEQFF
>TRBV18|NA|NA|TRBJ2-3
TGTGCCAGCTCACCGGGGGATACGCAGTATTTT
CASSPGDTQYF
>TRBV6-5|NA|TRBD1|TRBJ2-7
TGTGCCAGCAGTTCGGTGCAGGGGGTTTACGAGCAGTACTTC
CASSSVQGVYEQYF
>TRBV5-1|NA|TRBD1|TRBJ2-7
TGCGCCAGCAGCCCGACAGGGATGTACGAGCAGTACTTC
CASSPTGMYEQYF
>TRBV11-2|NA|NA|TRBJ2-1
TGTGCCAGCAGCGCCCTCATCTACAATGAGCAGTTCTTC
CASSALIYNEQFF
>TRBV18|NA|NA|TRBJ2-3
TGTGCCAGCTCACCACAGATCGGAGATACGCAGTATTTT
CASSPQIGDTQYF
>TRBV5-6|NA|NA|TRBJ1-2
TGTGCCAGCAGCTTGAGCACGCGGCCAACGGGCTACACCTTC
CASSLSTRPTGYTF
>TRBV6-4|once|TRBD1|TRBJ1-2
TGTGCCAGCATGGGGAGGACAGGTGCCTCCTTGGACGGCTACACCTTC
CASMGRTGASLDGYTF
>TRBV14|NA|NA|TRBJ2-3
TGTGCCAGCAGCCAAGTCATCGGCGGCAGCACAGATACGCAGTATTTT
CASSQVIGGSTDTQYF
>TRBV6-4|NA|NA|TRBJ2-7
TGTGCCAGCAGTGACAGGGTGGTCTCCTACGAGCAGTACTTC
CASSDRVVSYEQYF
>TRBV7-6|NA|NA|TRBJ1-4
TGTGCCAGCAGCTTATTTGCGGCTGCAACTAATGAAAAACTGTTTTTT
CASSLFAAATNEKLFF
>TRBV9|NA|NA|TRBJ1-3
TGTGCCAGCAGCGTAGATCGATTCGGAAACACCATATATTTT
CASSVDRFGNTIYF
>TRBV30|NA|NA|TRBJ1-4
TGTGCCTGTGACGCATGGAGTCTCCTAGTCGACAATGAAAAACTGTTTTTT
CACDAWSLLVDNEKLFF
>TRBV2|NA|NA|TRBJ2-7
TGTGCCAGCAGCTACAGGGTTAGGGAGCAGTACTTC
CASSYRVREQYF
>TRBV5-4|NA|TRBD1|TRBJ2-4
TGTGCCAGCAGCTCCGGCCCGGGGACAGCTAGCTCCCTAGCCAAAAACATTCAGTACTTC
CASSSGPGTASSLAKNIQYF
>TRBV28|NA|NA|TRBJ1-2
TGTGCCAGCAGCACCCCGGGAGGGGTGCAGGGCTACACCTTC
CASSTPGGVQGYTF
>TRBV30|few|NA|TRBJ2-4
TGTGCCTGGAGAAAGGACTACGTTGCCTTTCAGTACTTC
CAWRKDYVAFQYF
>TRBV7-3|NA|NA|TRBJ2-7
TGTGCCAGCAGCCGACACCCCGCTCCCCCAGGGTTGAAAGGCTCCTACGAGCAGTACTTC
CASSRHPAPPGLKGSYEQYF
>TRBV2|NA|TRBD2|TRBJ2-7
TGTGCCAGCAGTGAAGCCCCGGGACTACGCTACGAGCAGTACTTC
CASSEAPGLRYEQYF
>TRBV2|NA|TRBD1|TRBJ1-4
TGTGCCAGCACCAGGGGGCTTTACGAAAAACTGTTTTTT
CASTRGLYEKLFF
>TRBV14|NA|NA|TRBJ1-1
TGTGCCAGCAGCCACTATGTAGGGGTAACTGAAGCTTTCTTT
CASSHYVGVTEAFF
>TRBV27|once|TRBD1|TRBJ1-6
TGTGCCAGCAGTTTAGCCAGGGGACAGGGCTCACCCCTCCACTTT
CASSLARGQGSPLHF
>TRBV4-3|NA|NA|TRBJ2-7
TGCGCCAGCAGCCCTTCCCCAGGGGTCCCCTACGAGCAGTACTTC
CASSPSPGVPYEQYF
>TRBV7-6|NA|NA|TRBJ2-6
TGTGCCAGCAGCTTAGCTGGGGCCAACGTCCTGACTTTC
CASSLAGANVLTF
>TRBV10-3|NA|TRBD2|TRBJ2-1
TGTGCCATCAGCCCTTGGGGACTAGCGGGGTTAGATGAGCAGTTCTTC
CAISPWGLAGLDEQFF
>TRBV6-6|NA|NA|TRBJ2-5
TGTGCCAGCCTGGGGGTAAAAGAGACCCAGTACTTC
CASLGVKETQYF
>TRBV28|NA|TRBD1|TRBJ1-1
TGTGCCAGCAGTTCAGGACAGGGGAACGCTGAAGCTTTCTTT
CASSSGQGNAEAFF
>TRBV7-7|NA|NA|TRBJ2-1
TGTGCTAGCAGCCCACTAAGGTACAATGAGCAGTTCTTC
CASSPLRYNEQFF
>TRBV28|NA|NA|TRBJ1-4
TGTGCCAGCAGTTTGGGGACGGGAAAACCAACTAATGAAAAACTGTTTTTT
CASSLGTGKPTNEKLFF
>TRBV30|NA|TRBD1|TRBJ1-2
TGTGCCTGGAGAGAGGGGCATCGGACAGGTCTCAACTATGGCTACACCTTC
CAWREGHRTGLNYGYTF
>TRBV9|NA|TRBD2|TRBJ2-1
TGTGCCAGCAGCGTAGGGGCGGCGGGGGGGTACAATGAGCAGTTCTTC
CASSVGAAGGYNEQFF
>TRBV6-5|NA|NA|TRBJ2-3
TGTGCCAGCAGTTACGGAGGGATCCGCACAGATACGCAGTATTTT
CASSYGGIRTDTQYF
>TRBV19|NA|TRBD2|TRBJ2-7
TGTGCCAGTAGTATAGGATGGGACTATCTCGCCTACGAGCAGTACTTC
CASSIGWDYLAYEQYF
>TRBV2|NA|NA|TRBJ2-7
TGTGCCAGCAGTTCTGGACCGGCACTGGAGGGCTTC
CASSSGPALEGF
>TRBV15|NA|NA|TRBJ2-3
TGTGCCACCAGCAGAGTGGCAGGACTAGATACGCAGTATTTT
CATSRVAGLDTQYF
>TRBV10-1|few|TRBD2|TRBJ2-7
TGCGCCAGCAGCGTCGGGACTACGAGCGAGCAGTACTTC
CASSVGTTSEQYF